These T cell receptor beta chains were read from a single sample in a study of vaccination and CD4 T cells after COVID-19. TCRdb re-called the PCR reads with MiXCR, one entry per CDR3 protein. This sample has almost 20,000 distinct CDR3 sequences; approximately 44% occur once, and the top ten carry around 3%. These receptors' targets are unknown. The sample was CD4+ T cells from blood, cultured in vitro, taken after SARS-CoV-2 vaccination. Receptor source: a human donor who had recovered from COVID-19. Both conserved end residues are part of each CDR3. The D gene is left open where the match is weak. Rows may omit the clone size; those that give it use once, few, many or a size class.

j_call v_call clone_size d_call cdr3_nt cdr3_aa
TRBJ2-7 TRBV7-3 . TRBD2 TGTGCCAGCAGCTTAGATTGGCAACTAGCGGGACCCTACGAGCAGTACTTC CASSLDWQLAGPYEQYF
TRBJ1-2 TRBV4-1 . TRBD1 TGCGCCAGCAGCCTCTTAAGACAGGGTGAATTCTATGGCTACACCTTC CASSLLRQGEFYGYTF
TRBJ1-2 TRBV29-1 . TRBD1 TGCAGCGTTGAAAGGGGGCTGAGTAATGGCTACACCTTC CSVERGLSNGYTF
TRBJ1-1 TRBV20-1 . . TGCAGTGCTAGTAACTCACCGGGACCCAACACTGAAGCTTTCTTT CSASNSPGPNTEAFF
TRBJ1-5 TRBV6-1 few . TGTGCCAGCAGTGAACAGACGAATCAGCCCCAGCATTTT CASSEQTNQPQHF
TRBJ1-1 TRBV5-4 . TRBD1 TGTGCCAGCAGCTTCTACCGGGACAGTGAAGCTTTCTTT CASSFYRDSEAFF
TRBJ1-1 TRBV6-1 . . TGTGCCAGCAGTGACAGGGGTCTAGCTTTCTTT CASSDRGLAFF
TRBJ2-4 TRBV19 . TRBD1 TGTGCCAGTAGTAGGCAGGGGGACCTAGCCAAAAACATTCAGTACTTC CASSRQGDLAKNIQYF
TRBJ1-6 TRBV20-1 few . TGCAGTGCTAGAGATCCCGCCGGAGATTATTCACCCCTCCACTTT CSARDPAGDYSPLHF
TRBJ1-1 TRBV7-2 . TRBD1 TGTGCCAGCAGCGAAGATCGCCGGGACAGGCGGGCTTTCTTT CASSEDRRDRRAFF
TRBJ1-2 TRBV7-2 few TRBD1 TGTGCCAGCAGCTTAAGGACAGGGCTAAATGGCTACACCTTC CASSLRTGLNGYTF
TRBJ2-7 TRBV20-1 . . TGCAGTGCTAGAGTAGGGTACGAGCAGTACTTC CSARVGYEQYF
TRBJ1-5 TRBV10-2 few . TGCGCCAGCAGTCTTGGGGGCAGGGATAGCAATCAGCCCCAGCATTTT CASSLGGRDSNQPQHF
TRBJ1-2 TRBV6-2/TRBV6-3 . TRBD1 TGTGCCAGCAGCCTCACAGGGGGCGTAGGGTATGGCTACACCTTC CASSLTGGVGYGYTF
TRBJ2-5 TRBV7-9 few . TGTGCCAGCAGCCCGAAGGGGCCTTCAAGGGAGACCCAGTACTTC CASSPKGPSRETQYF
TRBJ2-1 TRBV20-1 few . TGCAGTGCTAGGGAACTGGGAGCCCGGCCCGATGAGCAGTTCTTC CSARELGARPDEQFF
TRBJ1-6 TRBV19 . TRBD1 TGTGCCAGTAACTACAGGGGTAATTCACCCCTCCACTTT CASNYRGNSPLHF
TRBJ2-3 TRBV28 . . TGTGCCAGCAGTGAACATCGACCCTTAGATACGCAGTATTTT CASSEHRPLDTQYF
TRBJ2-5 TRBV20-1 few . TGCAGTGCCAGGGATCAGCGAGGTGGAGAGACCCAGTACTTC CSARDQRGGETQYF
TRBJ1-5 TRBV6-1 few TRBD1 TGTGCCAGCAGTGATTTAAGGGACAGGGGACATCAGCCCCAGCATTTT CASSDLRDRGHQPQHF
TRBJ2-2 TRBV6-2/TRBV6-3 . . TGTGCCAGCAGTTACTTTACGAGTAGGGTGGACACCGGGGAGCTGTTTTTT CASSYFTSRVDTGELFF
TRBJ1-5 TRBV28 . TRBD1 TGTGCCAGTTTGGACAGGGTGTTTCAGCCCCAGCATTTT CASLDRVFQPQHF
TRBJ1-2 TRBV6-4 . . TGTGCCAGCAGCCACTCTTCGGGGGAGGCCAACTATGGCTACACCTTC CASSHSSGEANYGYTF
TRBJ2-3 TRBV6-1 . TRBD2 TGTGCCAGCAGTGGGACTAGCGGGGCTATAGATACGCAGTATTTT CASSGTSGAIDTQYF
TRBJ2-7 TRBV10-3 . TRBD1 TGTGCCGTGGCGGGACAGGCCTACGAGCAGTACTTC CAVAGQAYEQYF
TRBJ1-2 TRBV30 once . TGTGCCTGGAGTGTAGTGTTTAACTATGGCTACACCTTC CAWSVVFNYGYTF
TRBJ1-1 TRBV7-9 . . TGTGCCAGCGGGATTGAGGGGAACACTGAAGCTTTCTTT CASGIEGNTEAFF
TRBJ1-1 TRBV15 few . TGTGCCACCAGCAGAGATAGGCGAATAAGGGACACTGAAGCTTTCTTT CATSRDRRIRDTEAFF
TRBJ2-5 TRBV7-2 few . TGTGCCAGCGCGCCGGGGGCAGTGGAGACCCAGTACTTC CASAPGAVETQYF
TRBJ2-1 TRBV20-1 . TRBD1 TGCAATGCTAGAGCCAGGGGGACCTACAATGAGCAGTTCTTC CNARARGTYNEQFF
TRBJ1-1 TRBV7-9 . . TGTGCCAGCAGCTTATTTTGGCGGGGGGGCGGTCTGAACACTGAAGCTTTCTTT CASSLFWRGGGLNTEAFF
TRBJ2-7 TRBV6-1 . TRBD1 TGTGCCAGCAGTGGGTACTTTGGGACAGGGATCACCTACGAGCAGTACTTC CASSGYFGTGITYEQYF